This TCR beta chain is drawn from a study of CXCR3-negative and CXCR3-positive naive CD8 T cells. Across the study: Sequencing gave 110 million to 150 million TRB reads overall, about 1.5 +/- 0.3 million per library.

Study-level points and caveats: Surface CD5 looked about the same in the naive subsets, so the authors worked out TCR strength from TRB CDR3 properties. When CXCR3-positive naive cells were set against CXCR3-negative naive cells, the former had more hydrophobic TRB CDR3s. Each naive subset displayed comparably high diversity, whereas memory CD8+ cells displayed much lower diversity.

The authors made the TRB cDNA libraries by 5' RACE using UMI labels. Reprocessing the 5' RACE reads, TCRdb reports a single entry for every CDR3 protein and omits DNA. The sample table includes more than 70,000 distinct CDR3 sequences. Remarks on this clonotype: The antigen is unknown.

This CDR3 spans 15 amino acids. Germline CDR1 MNHNY, CDR2 SVGAGI (reference sequence). This chain joins TRBV6-6 and TRBJ1-4; TCRdb selects TRBD1, and the lack of DNA leaves this call unchecked. This receptor was identified in a human donor in good health. Some clones in this sample may be carry-over from other donors' samples. Material for sequencing was naive CXCR3+ CD8+ T cells from blood. Subset noted: CD45RO-CCR7+CD27+CD95- naive CD8+ T cells expressing CXCR3 (TNR3+). CDR3 residues: CASSYGPGTNEKLFF.